What follows describes a single T cell receptor beta chain. Its antigen is unknown. These data come from a study of cytomegalovirus exposure and HLA in healthy donors. Study findings and constraints: Some highly shared sequence variants likely arose as a pipeline artifact.

Primers for the PCR totalled 60 Vbeta and 13 Jbeta. Repertoires were generated with immunoSEQ multiplex PCR, while TCRdb's copy carries only in-frame clones and drops some. Reported are roughly 60,000 clones; the ten largest clones contain 4%. This CDR3 is 14 amino acids long. Germline V gene sequence: CDR1 MNHEY, CDR2 SVGAGI. V lost 4 bases and J lost 6; bases outside the gene matches: 6. The receptor comes from a male donor in good health and CMV-seronegative. The V and J genes are TRBV6-5 and TRBJ1-1, with 9 nucleotides matching TRBD1. The sequenced sample consisted of PBMCs. The chain's CDR3 is CASSSWDRAAEAFF. Written as DNA, the CDR3 is TGTGCCAGCAGTTCCTGGGACAGGGCAGCTGAAGCTTTCTTT.